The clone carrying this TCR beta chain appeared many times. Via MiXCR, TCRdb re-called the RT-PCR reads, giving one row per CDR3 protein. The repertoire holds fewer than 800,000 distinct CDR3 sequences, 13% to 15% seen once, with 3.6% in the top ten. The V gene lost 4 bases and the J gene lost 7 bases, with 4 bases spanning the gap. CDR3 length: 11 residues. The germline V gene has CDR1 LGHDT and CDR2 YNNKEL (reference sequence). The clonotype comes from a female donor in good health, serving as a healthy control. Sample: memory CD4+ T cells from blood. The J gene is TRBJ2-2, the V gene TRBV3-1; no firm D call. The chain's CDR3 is CASSLLGELFF. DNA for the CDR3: TGTGCCAGCAGCCTCCTCGGGGAGCTGTTTTTT.